The T cell receptor (beta chain) described here comes from a study of identical twins. Overall study findings and caveats: Clonotypes of the beta chain that were abundant in cord blood carried fewer insertions (memory repertoires showed none). Conclusions were drawn cross-sectionally by statistical analysis, without following the same donors. Twins' surplus sharing was weaker for beta out-of-frame sequences.

A single record per CDR3 protein comes from TCRdb applying MiXCR to the 5' RACE reads. The sample records about 1.7 million distinct CDR3 sequences, about 30% being singletons. This clonotype was detected a few times. Its specificity is not known. The sample was cord blood. The source is a newborn girl in good health.

CDR3 in amino acids: CSASAPGTIHNTQYF. The DNA of the CDR3 is TGCAGTGCTAGCGCTCCCGGGACTATCCACAATACGCAGTATTTT. This chain uses TRBV20-1 with TRBJ2-3, with 7 bases lining up with TRBD2. The CDR3 contains 15 residues. In germline, CDR1 is DFQATT, CDR2 SNEGSKA (reference sequence). J was trimmed by 7 bases and V by 3 bases; bases with no gene match: 13.